Listed here are 5 T cell receptor beta chains from one sample, sequenced in a study of blood T cell repertoires in COVID-19. Data came from immunoSEQ multiplex PCR; TCRdb stores just in-frame clones and leaves some out. The data hold about 360,000 clones, with around 90% observed a single time. Input material: PBMCs or T cells enriched from blood (not recorded which). All receptors derive from a woman aged 40 to 49 with acute COVID-19.

The chain links TRBV14 to TRBJ1-1; TRBD1 might be the D (5 bases). With 3 bases removed from V and 7 bases from J, the gap between germline ends came to 9 bases. This CDR3 contains 12 residues. Germline V gene sequence: CDR1 SGHDN, CDR2 FVKESK. The CDR3 DNA reads TGTGCCAGCAGCCAGGGGGGGTATGAAGCTTTCTTT. This sequence encodes CASSQGGYEAFF.

This clone was observed a single time. The gene calls are TRBV19 and TRBJ1-4; D gene unclear. The germline CDR1 and CDR2 sequences are LNHDA and SQIVND (reference sequence). This CDR3 is 16 amino acids long. CDR3 sequence reads: CAAGPIQLTVNEKLFF. As DNA, the CDR3 is TGTGCGGCGGGCCCCATTCAGCTTACCGTTAATGAAAAACTGTTTTTT. The full variable domain, rest sourced from reference TRBV19 and TRBJ1-4, is DGGITQSPKYLFRKEGQNVTLSCEQNLNHDAMYWYRQDPGQGLRLIYYSQIVNDFQKGDIAEGYSVSREKKESFPLTVTSAQKNPTAFYLCAAGPIQLTVNEKLFFGSGTQLSVL.

This chain connects TRBV19 to TRBJ2-7; unclear D gene. The CDR3 loop spans 14 amino acids. Germline lookup yields CDR1 LNHDA and CDR2 SQIVND (reference sequence). V dropped 3 bases and J dropped 3 bases, with 12 bases sitting between them. This CDR3 reads CASSMGLSDYEQYF. The CDR3 bases are TGTGCCAGTAGTATGGGCCTGTCCGACTACGAGCAGTACTTC.

The V and J genes are TRBV18 and TRBJ1-2; D is unresolved. V was pared by 2 bases and J by 2 bases, with 12 bases between. Germline CDR1 reads KGHSH; CDR2 reads LQKENI. The CDR3 extends over 15 amino acids. CDR3 bases: TGTGCCAGCTCACCAATTTCGACCGGGAACTATGGCTACACCTTC. Translation: CASSPISTGNYGYTF. Full variable domain (remainder filled in from reference TRBV18 and TRBJ1-2): NAGVMQNPRHLVRRRGQEARLRCSPMKGHSHVYWYRQLPEEGLKFMVYLQKENIIDESGMPKERFSAEFPKEGPSILRIQQVVRGDSAAYFCASSPISTGNYGYTFGSGTRLTVV.

This clone was seen just once. The rearrangement links TRBV7-7 to TRBJ2-7; D gene unclear. Trimming left V 3 bases short and J 6 bases short, with 18 bases between. The CDR3 runs to 15 residues. Per germline, CDR1 SSHAT and CDR2 FNYEAQ (reference sequence). DNA of the CDR3: TGTGCCAGCAGCTTGGCGACTTTGGGTCAGCGCGAGCAGTACTTC. Protein product: CASSLATLGQREQYF.